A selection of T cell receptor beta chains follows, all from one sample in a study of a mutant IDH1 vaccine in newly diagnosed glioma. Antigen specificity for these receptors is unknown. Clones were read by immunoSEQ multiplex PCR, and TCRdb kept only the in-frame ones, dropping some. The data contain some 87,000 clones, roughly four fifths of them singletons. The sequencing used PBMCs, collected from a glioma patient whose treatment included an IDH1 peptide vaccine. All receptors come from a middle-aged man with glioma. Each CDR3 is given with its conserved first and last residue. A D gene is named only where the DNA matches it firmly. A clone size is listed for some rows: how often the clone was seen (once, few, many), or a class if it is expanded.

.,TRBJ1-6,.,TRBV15,TGTGCCACCAGCAGGGCCTCGGGGGAAGGTTCACCCCTCCACTTT,CATSRASGEGSPLHF
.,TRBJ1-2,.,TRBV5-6,TGTGCCAGCAGCCCATTATCAGGGAAGGTGAGCGGTGGCTACACCTTC,CASSPLSGKVSGGYTF
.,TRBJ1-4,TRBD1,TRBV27,TGTGCCAGCAGTTTTCAGGGGGCTCTCGGTGAAAAACTGTTTTTT,CASSFQGALGEKLFF
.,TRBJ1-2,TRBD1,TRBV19,TGTGCCAGTAGTCTTACAGGGGGTGGCTATGGCTACACCTTC,CASSLTGGGYGYTF
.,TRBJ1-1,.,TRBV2,TGTGCCAGCAATCTAGACAGGCGGCCGTTCTTT,CASNLDRRPFF
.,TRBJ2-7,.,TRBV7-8,TGTGCCAGCAGCTTACAGGGGTCTGGCTACGAGCAGTACTTC,CASSLQGSGYEQYF
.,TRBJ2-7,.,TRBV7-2,TGTGCCAGCAGCTTATTGCAGGGGGGAGTAAACGAGCAGTACTTC,CASSLLQGGVNEQYF
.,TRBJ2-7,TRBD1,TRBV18,TGTGCCAGCTCACCAAGGACGGACAGGGGTTACGAGCAGTACTTC,CASSPRTDRGYEQYF
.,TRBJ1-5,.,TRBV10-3,TGTGCCATCAGTGAAGGGAGTCAGCCCCAGCATTTT,CAISEGSQPQHF
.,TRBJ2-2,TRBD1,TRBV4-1,TGCGCCAGCAGCCCGTCGACAGGGACAACCGGGGAGCTGTTTTTT,CASSPSTGTTGELFF
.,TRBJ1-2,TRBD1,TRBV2,TGTGCCAGCAGTGAAAGACAGGGGTATGGCTACACCTTC,CASSERQGYGYTF
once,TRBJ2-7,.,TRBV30,TGTGCCTGGAGTTGGGCCTCCTACGAGCAGTACTTC,CAWSWASYEQYF
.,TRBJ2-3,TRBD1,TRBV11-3,TGTGCCAGCAGCAGACGGACAGGGGGGACAGATACGCAGTATTTT,CASSRRTGGTDTQYF
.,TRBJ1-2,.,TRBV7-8,TGTGCCAGCAGCTTAGATCTCACCGGGTCTCCTAACTATGGCTACACCTTC,CASSLDLTGSPNYGYTF
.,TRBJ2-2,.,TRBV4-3,TGCGCCAGCAGCCAAGAAACAGTTGCCACCGGGGAGCTGTTTTTT,CASSQETVATGELFF
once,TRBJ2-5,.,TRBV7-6,TGTGCCAGCAGCTCGGACTATGTAGATCGAGAGACCCAGTACTTC,CASSSDYVDRETQYF
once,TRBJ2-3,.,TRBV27,TGTGCCAGCAGTCCCGACCAGGGGTGGTTGGCAGATACGCAGTATTTT,CASSPDQGWLADTQYF
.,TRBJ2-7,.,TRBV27,TGTGCCAGCAGTTTGAGCTGGTCCTACGAGCAGTACTTC,CASSLSWSYEQYF
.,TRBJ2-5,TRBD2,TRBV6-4,TGTGTAGGACTAGCGGGATATAAAGAGACCCAGTACTTC,CVGLAGYKETQYF
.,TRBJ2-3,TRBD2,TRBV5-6,TGTGCCAGCAGCTTGGTCTTAGCTCTAGCGGGAGCGAAAGATACGCAGTATTTT,CASSLVLALAGAKDTQYF
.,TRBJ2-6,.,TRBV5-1,TGCGCCAGCAGGCTACAGCTATCTGGGGCCAACGTCCTGACTTTC,CASRLQLSGANVLTF
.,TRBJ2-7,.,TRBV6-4,TGTGCCAGCAGTGCCCGGGACGGCTCCTACGAGCAGTACTTC,CASSARDGSYEQYF
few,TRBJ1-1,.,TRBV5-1,TGCGCCAGCAGCTTGTCGGGGGCGGAGAACACTGAAGCTTTCTTT,CASSLSGAENTEAFF
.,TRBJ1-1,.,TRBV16,TGTGCCATCAACCAAATGGCAGACACTGAAGCTTTCTTT,CAINQMADTEAFF
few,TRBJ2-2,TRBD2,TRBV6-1,TGTGCCAGCACCTCAAGCGGGAGAACGACCGGGGAGCTGTTTTTT,CASTSSGRTTGELFF
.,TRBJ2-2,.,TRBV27,TGTGCCAGCAGACTCACAGGGGGGGCCGGGGAGCTGTTTTTT,CASRLTGGAGELFF
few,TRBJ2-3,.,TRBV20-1,TGCAGTGCTAGTAGTAGCGTTACGCAGTATTTT,CSASSSVTQYF
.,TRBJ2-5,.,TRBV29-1,TGCAGCGTTGCATATAACAGGGAGACATCCCAGTACTTC,CSVAYNRETSQYF
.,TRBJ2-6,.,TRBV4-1,TGCGCCAGCAGCCAAGAACAATGGGGACTTGGAATAGCTGGGGCCAACGTCCTGACTTTC,CASSQEQWGLGIAGANVLTF
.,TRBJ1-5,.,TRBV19,TGTGCCAGTAGTAGGACAGAGTTTTATAGCAATCAGCCCCAGCATTTT,CASSRTEFYSNQPQHF
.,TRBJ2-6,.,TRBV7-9,TGTGCCAGCAGAGGGTCTGTTGTCTCTGGGGCCAACGTCCTGACTTTC,CASRGSVVSGANVLTF
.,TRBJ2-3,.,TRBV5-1,TGCGCCAGCACCGGGACCGGCTCCCCAGATACGCAGTATTTT,CASTGTGSPDTQYF
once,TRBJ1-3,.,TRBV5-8,TGTGCCAGCAGCCCCGGGACCGTAAACACCATATATTTT,CASSPGTVNTIYF
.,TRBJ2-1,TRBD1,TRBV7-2,TGTGCCAGCAGCTTAGAGGGACAGGGAATCAATGAGCAGTTCTTC,CASSLEGQGINEQFF
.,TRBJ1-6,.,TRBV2,TGTGCCAGCAGTGATCGGGGGGCTCATTCACCCCTCCACTTT,CASSDRGAHSPLHF
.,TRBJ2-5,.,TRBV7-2,TGTGCCAGCAGCTTACAGTGGGGGATTCAAGAGACCCAGTACTTC,CASSLQWGIQETQYF
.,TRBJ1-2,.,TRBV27,TGTGCCAGCAGTTTACAGGGTTCCCTAACTGGCTACACCTTC,CASSLQGSLTGYTF
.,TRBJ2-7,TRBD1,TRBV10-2,TGCGCCAGCAGTGGGACAGGGGGCTACGAGCAGTACTTC,CASSGTGGYEQYF
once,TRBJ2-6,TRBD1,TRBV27,TGTGCCAGCAGGGAGGACAGGGGGCGTCGTGGGGCCAACGTCCTGACTTTC,CASREDRGRRGANVLTF
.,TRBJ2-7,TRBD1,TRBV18,TGTGCCAGCTCACCACCGAACAGGGGCCCTACCTCCTACGAGCAGTACTTC,CASSPPNRGPTSYEQYF
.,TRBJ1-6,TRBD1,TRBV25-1,TGTGCCAGTACCGCTAACAGGGGGCTCGGGAATTCACCCCTCCACTTT,CASTANRGLGNSPLHF
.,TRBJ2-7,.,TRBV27,TGTGCCAGCAGATTTTATGGGACCCGAGGCGACGAGCAGTACTTC,CASRFYGTRGDEQYF
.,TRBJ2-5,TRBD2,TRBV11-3,TGTGCCAGCAGCCCCTCACTAGCGGGGGGGCCTAGGGTAGAGACCCAGTACTTC,CASSPSLAGGPRVETQYF
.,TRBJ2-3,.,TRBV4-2,TGTGCCAGCAGAATCGGAGGGACGTCCACAGATACGCAGTATTTT,CASRIGGTSTDTQYF
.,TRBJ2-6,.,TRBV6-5,TGTGCCGCCAGAACGGGGTATGGGGCCAACGTCCTGACTTTC,CAARTGYGANVLTF
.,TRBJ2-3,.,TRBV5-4,TGTGCCAGCAGCTTCGTGCCAGATACGCAGTATTTT,CASSFVPDTQYF
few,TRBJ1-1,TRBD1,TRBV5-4,TGTGCCAGCAGCGATGGACAGGGGGACACTGAAGCTTTCTTT,CASSDGQGDTEAFF
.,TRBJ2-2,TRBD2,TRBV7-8,TGTGCCACCCGAAAAAGCGGGGGGCCCGGGGAGCTGTTTTTT,CATRKSGGPGELFF
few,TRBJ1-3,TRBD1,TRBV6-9,TGTGCCAGCAGTGCCGGGACAGCGGTAAACACCATATATTTT,CASSAGTAVNTIYF
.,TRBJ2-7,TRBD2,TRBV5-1,TGCGCCAGCAGCTTGACTAGCGGGGCCAGCTCCTACGAGCAGTACTTC,CASSLTSGASSYEQYF
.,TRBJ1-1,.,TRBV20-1,TGCAGTGCTCAGGGTCAGTACGCTTTCTTT,CSAQGQYAFF
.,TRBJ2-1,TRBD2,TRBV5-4,TGTGCCAGCAGCTTATTAACTAGCGGGGCTGTTGAGCAGTTCTTC,CASSLLTSGAVEQFF